The entry that follows covers one TCR beta chain sequence. The record originates from a study of blood T cell repertoires in COVID-19. For the study at large: Collection of acute and convalescent COVID-19 samples took place in the United States, Italy and Spain.

In the original workflow: By means of reference gene primer amplification, nucleated cell counts were estimated. Some clones are missing from TCRdb's copy, which holds only in-frame ones; the method was immunoSEQ multiplex PCR. V and J calls and clone size are those listed in that table; D and trimming were worked out from the DNA. The sample yields more than 200,000 clones, approximately 80% seen once. The CDR3 runs 15 residues. V was shortened by 2 bases and J by 6 bases, with 15 bases between the two germline ends. CDR1 MNHEY and CDR2 SVGEGT come from the germline V gene. Sequences were obtained from peripheral blood. The rearrangement links TRBV6-2 or TRBV6-3 to TRBJ2-3, with a weak D call TRBD1 (6 bases). The sequence derives from a woman between 35 and 50 years old who had recovered from COVID-19. For the CDR3, the DNA is TGTGCCAGCAGTTACCCGGCATATCAGGGGGATACGCAGTATTTT. It specifies CASSYPAYQGDTQYF.